This entry features one T cell receptor beta chain sequence. Its antigen target is currently unknown. No per-base quality is available; no much larger clone lies one base away. This record comes from a study of blood T cell repertoires in COVID-19 (TCRdb year 2020). With respect to the entire study: Collaborator samples came from the United States, Italy and Spain and covered acute and convalescent phases of COVID-19. The prospective study material was composed of cDNA or gDNA derived from T cells, B-cell-depleted T cells, or PBMCs. The dataset comprised deeply sampled blood TCRbeta repertoires from subjects exposed to, actively infected with, or recovered from COVID-19. The repertoires were released in a freely available public database intended as a resource for research on the immune response to SARS-CoV-2. The samples were drawn from two sources: the first 160 participants of the ongoing ImmuneRACE study, and some 1,300 subjects contributed by 6 global collaborators. The sample metadata nearly always contained a de-identified subject ID, COVID-19 status, age in years and sex. Where HLA class I and class II types were available, the types were taken from metadata supplied by the sample provider, not from assay-based typing. Points the paper makes about the study in general: The amount of clinical and demographic metadata varied by source and participant and was provided uncurated.

Collaborating institutions collected whole blood in K2EDTA tubes following their own protocols. Collaborator samples were shipped for TCRbeta analysis as frozen whole blood, isolated PBMCs, or DNA extracted from either sample type. The immunoSEQ Assay, a bias-controlled multiplex PCR, was used to amplify TCRbeta CDR3 regions from genomic DNA. From the authors' description of their analysis: Within the assay, amplification of reference gene primers was used to estimate how many nucleated cells each sample contained. To quantify the absolute abundance of each unique TCRbeta CDR3 rearrangement, sequence reads were collapsed and filtered. Productive Simpson clonality was computed per sample as the square root of Simpson's diversity index over productive rearrangements. Here the immuneACCESS table is served through TCRdb, limited to in-frame sequences with V and J called. Missing clones are a known gap in these copies; in checked studies unresolved V genes cover under half, and the rest lacks a known reason. V and J calls and clone size come straight from that table; D and trimming were deduced from the DNA. Across this sample there are under 150,000 clones, with 80% seen only once. The top ten constitute roughly 1.9% of the sample.

From the cysteine up to the phenylalanine, the CDR3 has a length of 15 residues. Kept here is only the CDR3 DNA, which spans 45 bases and is read in frame from base 1. The germline V gene (reference sequence) provides CDR1 LGHDT and CDR2 YNNKEL. V is trimmed back by 1 base and J by 5 bases, and the junction contains 6 bases that no gene match accounts for. The specimen sequenced was peripheral blood. This receptor was taken from a man aged 65 to 85 with acute or convalescent COVID-19. The chain uses TRBV3-1 (or the pseudogene TRBV3-2) and TRBJ1-2; TRBD1 fits 8 bases in the junction. CDR3 protein: CASSQGAGGRYGYTF. The DNA sequence reads TGTGCCAGCAGCCAAGGGGCAGGGGGCCGGTATGGCTACACCTTC.